This T cell receptor beta chain emerged from a study of T cell responses to AZD1222 COVID-19 vaccine. TCRdb's table, derived via immunoSEQ multiplex PCR, lists solely in-frame clones and lacks some. Altogether around 140,000 clones are present, 80% to 95% being singletons, with the ten largest covering over 1.5%. The receptor was derived from an adult in good health. Material: peripheral blood, obtained on day 0 of AZD1222 vaccination.

The DNA of the CDR3 is TGTGCCAGCAGCTTATTCCGGGGACAGGACTATGGCTACACCTTC. Translating it yields CASSLFRGQDYGYTF. The chain employs TRBV7-3 and TRBJ1-2, with 8 bases identical to TRBD1. This CDR3 contains 15 residues. In germline, CDR1 is SGHTA, CDR2 FQGTGA. V dropped 2 bases and J dropped 3; count of bases not matched to a gene: 5.